These 31 T cell receptor beta chains came from one sample sequenced in a study of T cells after yellow fever vaccination. TCRdb called the 5' RACE reads again in MiXCR, with one record for every CDR3 protein. Altogether around 100,000 distinct CDR3 sequences are present, around 8.6% being singletons, with the ten largest covering 25%. Sequencing was performed on CD8+ T cells sorted from PBMCs, taken 45 days after the yellow fever booster vaccination. The receptors here all came from a man aged 25-45 years who received the YFV17D yellow fever vaccine.

The J gene is TRBJ1-2, the V gene TRBV7-9; a weak D match, TRBD1 (6 bases). The CDR3 is 14 amino acids. Trimming pared 2 bases from V and 3 bases from J, leaving 10 bases between. Germline loops: CDR1 SEHNR, CDR2 FQNEAQ (reference sequence). The CDR3 is CASSLLGGDYGYTF. The CDR3 DNA sequence: TGTGCCAGCAGCTTATTGGGGGGCGACTATGGCTACACCTTC.

This clonotype showed up many times. The chain couples TRBV28 to TRBJ2-5; the D gene could be TRBD1 or TRBD2 (5 bases each). Trimming took off 0 bases at V and 4 bases at J, with 9 bases between the two ends. The length of the CDR3 is 14 residues. Looked up from germline, CDR1 is MDHEN and CDR2 is SYDVKM. In DNA, the CDR3 is TGTGCCAGCAGTTTATGGTCTGGGGGAGAGACCCAGTACTTC. This encodes CASSLWSGGETQYF. Looking up the rest from reference TRBV28 and TRBJ2-5 gives the full variable domain: DVKVTQSSRYLVKRTGEKVFLECVQDMDHENMFWYRQDPGLGLRLIYFSYDVKMKEKGDIPEGYSVSREKKERFSLILESASTNQTSMYLCASSLWSGGETQYFGPGTRLLVL.

The chain has TRBV11-3 and TRBJ2-1, with 9 bases lining up with TRBD1. V was clipped by 4 bases and J by 7 bases; unmatched bases: 8. Per germline, CDR1 SGHNT and CDR2 YENEEA. This CDR3 is built from 15 residues. As DNA, the CDR3 is TGTGCCAGCAGCTCCCGACAGGGGGGACGGAATGAGCAGTTCTTC. It encodes CASSSRQGGRNEQFF.

This clonotype turned up a few times. CDR3 protein: CATSDDDSTMQYF. CDR3 sequence (DNA): TGTGCCACCAGTGATGATGACTCAACAATGCAGTATTTT. This chain connects TRBV24-1 to TRBJ2-3; no clear D. V dropped 3 bases and J dropped 11 bases, with 14 bases sitting between them. Germline V gives CDR1 KGHDR, CDR2 SFDVKD. The CDR3 sequence is 13 residues long.

This clonotype occurred a few times. The chain links TRBV20-1 to TRBJ2-3; the D call may be TRBD1 or TRBD2 (5 bases each). The germline V gene encodes CDR1 DFQATT and CDR2 SNEGSKA (reference sequence). The CDR3 is made up of 15 amino acids. The V and J ends lost 3 bases and 4 bases respectively, with 17 bases between them. CDR3 protein: CSASGPQRGADTQYF. DNA of the CDR3: TGCAGTGCTAGCGGACCCCAGAGGGGCGCAGATACGCAGTATTTT.

This clonotype was observed a single time. This may be a read error, as it is one base from a much larger clone. V is TRBV3-1 and J is TRBJ2-7, with 10 bases fitting TRBD2. Per the germline V gene, CDR1 is LGHDT and CDR2 is YNNKEL (reference sequence). The CDR3 extends over 15 amino acids. CDR3 DNA sequence: TGTACCAGCAGCCAAGGAACTAGCGGGATCAACGAGCAGTACTTC. Encoded protein: CTSSQGTSGINEQYF.

This sequence joins TRBV5-1 and TRBJ2-1, with no clear D. Germline loops: CDR1 SGHRS, CDR2 YFSETQ. Trimming took 0 bases from V and 7 from J, leaving 8 bases between them. The CDR3 loop spans 13 amino acids. CDR3 in amino acids: CASSLAEVNEQFF. CDR3 bases: TGCGCCAGCAGCTTGGCCGAAGTGAATGAGCAGTTCTTC. The full variable domain, completed using reference TRBV5-1 and TRBJ2-1, is KAGVTQTPRYLIKTRGQQVTLSCSPISGHRSVSWYQQTPGQGLQFLFEYFSETQRNKGNFPGRFSGRQFSNSRSEMNVSTLELGDSALYLCASSLAEVNEQFFGPGTRLTVL.

There are many counts of this clonotype. This rearrangement joins TRBV29-1 to TRBJ2-3, with 11 bases matching TRBD1. This CDR3 spans 15 amino acids. Germline trimming cut 7 bases from V and 3 bases from J; bases unmatched to any gene: 9. Germline V gene data show CDR1 as SQVTM and CDR2 as ANQGSEA. The CDR3, as DNA: TGCAGCGGAATGAGGACAGGGGGCGCGACAGATACGCAGTATTTT. Residues: CSGMRTGGATDTQYF.

This chain connects TRBV4-1 to TRBJ2-7; 14 positions agree with TRBD2. Germline trimming cut 3 bases from V and 3 bases from J; bases unmatched to any gene: 7. Germline CDR1 MGHRA, CDR2 YSYEKL. The CDR3 runs 17 residues. The CDR3 protein is CASSHVQGLAGDYEQYF. The CDR3 DNA sequence: TGCGCCAGCAGCCATGTTCAGGGACTAGCGGGAGACTACGAGCAGTACTTC.

This clonotype was observed many times. This chain connects TRBV7-2 to TRBJ2-1, with a weak D call TRBD2 (6 bases). Germline-derived CDR1 and CDR2 are SGHTA and FQGNSA. CDR3 length: 17 residues. With 2 bases removed from V and 0 bases from J, the gap between germline ends came to 14 bases. The CDR3 here is CASSLHSGIYSYNEQFF. CDR3 coding DNA: TGTGCCAGCAGCTTACATAGCGGCATCTACTCCTACAATGAGCAGTTCTTC.

This clonotype was observed many times. The chain employs TRBV4-3 and TRBJ2-3; D gene uncertain. CDR1 and CDR2 (germline): LGHNA, YSLEER. This CDR3 contains 16 residues. The V end lost 2 bases, the J end lost 4 bases, and 16 bases lay between the germline ends. The CDR3 loop reads CASSQTSGSPADTQYF. As DNA, the CDR3 is TGCGCCAGCAGCCAAACGTCGGGTTCCCCCGCAGATACGCAGTATTTT.

Many counts were recorded for this clonotype. The CDR3 coding sequence is TGTGCCAGCAGACCCATAGCCCTAAGTGAAAAACTGTTTTTT. Translated, it gives CASRPIALSEKLFF. The rearrangement joins TRBV27 to TRBJ1-4; D ambiguous. Germline lookup yields CDR1 MNHEY and CDR2 SMNVEV (reference sequence). Trimming pared 6 bases from V and 7 bases from J, leaving 15 bases between. The CDR3 is 14 amino acids. The full variable domain, with the rest looked up from reference TRBV27 and TRBJ1-4, is EAQVTQNPRYLITVTGKKLTVTCSQNMNHEYMSWYRQDPGLGLRQIYYSMNVEVTDKGDVPEGYKVSRKEKRNFPLILESPSPNQTSLYFCASRPIALSEKLFFGSGTQLSVL.

The rearrangement links TRBV5-1 to TRBJ2-3; the D is unclear. The ends were cut back, 0 bases at V and 2 bases at J, with 22 bases in the middle. The CDR3 extends over 19 amino acids. Germline V lookup: CDR1 SGHRS, CDR2 YFSETQ. CDR3 loop: CASSLGAFQKGRNTDTQYF. CDR3 coding DNA: TGCGCCAGCAGCTTGGGGGCTTTCCAGAAGGGCCGGAACACAGATACGCAGTATTTT.

This clonotype was found a few times. The chain joins TRBV27 to TRBJ2-1, with 10 bases that match TRBD2. Germline V gives CDR1 MNHEY, CDR2 SMNVEV (reference sequence). V shed 5 bases and J 6 bases; nucleotides not matched to a gene: 7. There are 15 residues in the CDR3. The CDR3 region has the DNA TGTGCCAGCAGTCCCTACAGCGGGAGGGCCAATGAGCAGTTCTTC. It translates to CASSPYSGRANEQFF.

This clonotype appeared many times. This chain connects TRBV6-5 to TRBJ2-1; the D is unclear. The CDR3 is made up of 12 amino acids. The V gene lost 7 bases and the J gene lost 9 bases, with 13 bases spanning the gap. Germline values: CDR1 MNHEY, CDR2 SVGAGI. The CDR3 DNA reads as TGTGCCAGCACCCCTGGTGGCAGTGAGCAGTTCTTC. Translated: CASTPGGSEQFF.

This clonotype was observed many times. The rearrangement uses TRBV7-9 and TRBJ2-2, with 13 bases fitting TRBD2. This CDR3 is built from 16 residues. From germline, CDR1 is SEHNR and CDR2 FQNEAQ (reference sequence). V was clipped by 5 bases and J by 6 bases; unmatched bases: 6. The CDR3 region has the DNA TGTGCCAGCAGCCCCGGACTAGCGGGAGAAGCCGGGGAGCTGTTTTTT. It yields the protein CASSPGLAGEAGELFF.

This clonotype was counted at least ten times. The chain has TRBV5-1 and TRBJ1-1; D not resolved. The CDR3 has 16 residues. V shed 1 base and J shed 0 bases, with 13 bases lying between them. Per germline, CDR1 SGHRS and CDR2 YFSETQ. CDR3 nucleotides: TGCGCCAGCAGCTTGTACCCCACGGGGATGAACACTGAAGCTTTCTTT. Amino acids: CASSLYPTGMNTEAFF.

In this sample, this clonotype turned up many times. The chain combines TRBV6-1 with TRBJ2-7; 9 bases are shared with TRBD2. From germline, CDR1 is MNHNS and CDR2 SASEGT. CDR3 length: 14 amino acids. The ends lost 8 bases at V and 5 bases at J; junction bases unmatched: 10. For the CDR3, the DNA is TGTGCCAGCCCTGGGGTGGCTAGCGGGAACGAGCAGTACTTC. It translates to CASPGVASGNEQYF.

This clonotype has ten or more counts. This chain connects TRBV28 to TRBJ2-7; 9 nucleotides align to TRBD1. J lost 1 base, V lost 7 bases, and 8 bases had no gene match. The CDR3 sequence is 15 residues long. Germline V lookup: CDR1 MDHEN, CDR2 SYDVKM. The CDR3 loop is CASTVPGQGSYEQYF. The CDR3 DNA reads TGTGCCAGCACCGTCCCGGGACAGGGATCCTACGAGCAGTACTTC.

In its sample, this clonotype was seen a few times. The V gene is TRBV9, the J gene TRBJ2-5, with TRBD1 matching 9 bases. Per germline, CDR1 SGDLS and CDR2 YYNGEE. This CDR3 has 15 amino acids. After removal of 4 bases from V and 3 bases from J, the junction contained 7 bases not matched to a gene. The DNA for the CDR3 is TGTGCCAGCAGCAAGTCCGGGACAGGGAAAGAGACCCAGTACTTC. It codes for CASSKSGTGKETQYF.

This clonotype was seen ten or more times. V gene TRBV5-1 combines with J gene TRBJ2-1, with 7 bases matching TRBD1. The J segment lost 5 bases and the V segment lost 1 base, leaving 9 bases of the junction unmatched. CDR3 size: 16 residues. Germline V gene data show CDR1 as SGHRS and CDR2 as YFSETQ. CDR3 sequence (DNA): TGCGCCAGCAGCTTGCGGGACAGCAAATCCCACAATGAGCAGTTCTTC. Translation: CASSLRDSKSHNEQFF.

This clonotype was recorded many times. This sequence joins TRBV30 and TRBJ2-5, with 7 bases lining up with TRBD1. Germline V CDR1 and CDR2: GTSNPN, SVGIG (reference sequence). This CDR3 has 14 residues. Trimming cost V 4 bases and J 5 bases; bases outside gene matches: 10. The CDR3 protein is CAWKVDRASETQYF. The CDR3 DNA follows: TGTGCCTGGAAAGTAGACAGGGCATCCGAGACCCAGTACTTC.

This clonotype occurred many times. The genes are TRBV12-3 or TRBV12-4 and TRBJ2-1, with 8 nucleotides matching TRBD2. The CDR3 runs to 15 residues. V shed 5 bases, J shed 9 bases, and the junction held 12 bases outside the gene matches. The CDR3 protein is CASSPGAGGVGEQFF. CDR3 nucleotides: TGTGCCAGCAGTCCTGGGGCGGGAGGTGTAGGTGAGCAGTTCTTC.

This clonotype has ten or more counts. This chain joins TRBV7-6 and TRBJ2-7, with D uncertain. CDR3 length: 10 residues. Germline V gene lookup returns CDR1 SGHVS and CDR2 FNYEAQ. CDR3 in amino acids: CASSFPGIWV. The CDR3 nucleotides are TGTGCCAGCAGCTTTCCAGGTATCTGGGTC.

The chain recombines TRBV7-9 with TRBJ2-1, with D tentatively TRBD1 (6 bases). The V end was cut by 4 bases, the J end by 0 bases, with 7 bases between. CDR1 is SEHNR and CDR2 is FQNEAQ in the germline V gene (reference sequence). The CDR3 runs to 14 residues. DNA of the CDR3: TGTGCCAGCAGCTGGGACACCTCCTACAATGAGCAGTTCTTC. Its protein is CASSWDTSYNEQFF.

This clonotype was detected ten times or more. The chain combines TRBV12-3 or TRBV12-4 with TRBJ2-7; D is unresolved. The CDR3 is made up of 12 amino acids. V lost 1 base and J 5 bases, leaving 6 bases between the germline ends. This chain's CDR3 is CASSLEGNEQYF. In DNA form, the CDR3 reads TGTGCCAGCAGTTTAGAAGGGAACGAGCAGTACTTC.

This clonotype has ten or more counts. The CDR3 DNA sequence: TGCAGTGCTAGAGTGTCTCCATCTAGCAGCCAAGAGACCCAGTACTTC. The encoded protein is CSARVSPSSSQETQYF. V gene TRBV20-1 combines with J gene TRBJ2-5, with D maybe TRBD2 (5 bases). Trimming removed 1 base at V and 1 base at J, with 16 bases between. This CDR3 has 16 residues. Germline loops: CDR1 DFQATT, CDR2 SNEGSKA (reference sequence).

Ten or more counts support this clonotype. The chain uses TRBV6-1 and TRBJ2-1, with TRBD2 matching over 8 bases. CDR1 is MNHNS and CDR2 is SASEGT in the germline V gene. Trimming at V came to 6 bases and at J to 0 bases, leaving 7 bases not matched to a gene. The CDR3 extends over 16 amino acids. In DNA form, the CDR3 reads TGTGCCAGCAGCCCCCCGGGACTAGACTCCTACAATGAGCAGTTCTTC. Its protein is CASSPPGLDSYNEQFF.

Regarding this clonotype: This sequence may be a read error, since a much larger clone differs from it by one base. The chain links TRBV6-2 or TRBV6-3 to TRBJ2-1; D ambiguous. V was shortened by 6 bases and J by 9 bases, with 12 bases between the two germline ends. The CDR3 is 12 residues long. Germline values: CDR1 MNHEY, CDR2 SVGEGT. CDR3 sequence (DNA): TGTGCCAGCAGCAAGCACCTCATTGAGCAGTTCTTC. Protein sequence: CASSKHLIEQFF.

This clonotype was seen at least ten times. The rearrangement uses TRBV6-2 or TRBV6-3 and TRBJ2-2; D unclear. This CDR3 region has 11 residues. Trimming shortened V by 2 bases and J by 8 bases, and 3 bases separated the two germline ends. Germline V gene data show CDR1 as MNHEY and CDR2 as SVGEGT. The CDR3 reads CASSYAGELFF. The CDR3 DNA follows: TGTGCCAGCAGTTACGCAGGGGAGCTGTTTTTT.

This clonotype was counted many times. The chain is built from TRBV27 and TRBJ2-7, with D perhaps matching TRBD2 (6 bases). V lost 0 bases, J lost 0 bases, and 12 bases lay in between. Germline loops: CDR1 MNHEY, CDR2 SMNVEV (reference sequence). There are 16 residues in the CDR3. The CDR3 bases are TGTGCCAGCAGTTTATCTAGGGCGGGATACTCCTACGAGCAGTACTTC. This sequence encodes CASSLSRAGYSYEQYF.